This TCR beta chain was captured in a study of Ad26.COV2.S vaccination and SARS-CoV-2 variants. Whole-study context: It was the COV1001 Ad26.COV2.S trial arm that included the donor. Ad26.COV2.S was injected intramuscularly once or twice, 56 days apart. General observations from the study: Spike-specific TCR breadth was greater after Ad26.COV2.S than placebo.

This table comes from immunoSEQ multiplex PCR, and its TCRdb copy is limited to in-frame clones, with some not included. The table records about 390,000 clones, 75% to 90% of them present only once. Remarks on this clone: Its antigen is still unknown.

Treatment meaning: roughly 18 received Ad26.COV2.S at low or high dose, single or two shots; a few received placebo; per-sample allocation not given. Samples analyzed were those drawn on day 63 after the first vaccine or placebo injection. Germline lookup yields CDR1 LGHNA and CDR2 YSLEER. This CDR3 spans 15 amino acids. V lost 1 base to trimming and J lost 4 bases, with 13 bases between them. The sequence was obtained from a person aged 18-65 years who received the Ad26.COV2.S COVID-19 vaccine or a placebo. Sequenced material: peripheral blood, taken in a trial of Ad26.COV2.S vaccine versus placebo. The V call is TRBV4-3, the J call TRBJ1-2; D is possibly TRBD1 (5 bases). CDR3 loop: CASSQVWAGSYGYTF. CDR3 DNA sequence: TGCGCCAGCAGCCAAGTTTGGGCAGGGAGCTATGGCTACACCTTC.